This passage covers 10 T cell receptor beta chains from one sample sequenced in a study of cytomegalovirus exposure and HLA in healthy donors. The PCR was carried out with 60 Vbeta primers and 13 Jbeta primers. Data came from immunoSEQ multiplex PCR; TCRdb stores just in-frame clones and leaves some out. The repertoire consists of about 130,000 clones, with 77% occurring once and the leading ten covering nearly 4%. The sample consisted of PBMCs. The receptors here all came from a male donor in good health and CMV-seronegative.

The CDR3: CASSRTLAGGFEQYF. As DNA, the CDR3 is TGTGCCAGCTCCCGTACCCTAGCGGGAGGCTTCGAGCAGTACTTC. The J gene is TRBJ2-7, the V gene TRBV18, with 11 positions matching TRBD2. V gave up 6 bases and J gave up 6 bases; unmatched junction bases: 10. Germline V gene lookup returns CDR1 KGHSH and CDR2 LQKENI. This CDR3 spans 15 amino acids.

The CDR3 region is CASSYTGIGYGYTF. CDR3 DNA sequence: TGTGCCAGCAGCTATACAGGGATCGGCTATGGCTACACCTTC. The chain is built from TRBV7-8 and TRBJ1-2; TRBD1 is a possible D gene (6 bases). The germline gives CDR1 SGHVS, CDR2 FQNEAQ. The CDR3 has 14 amino acids. V shed 4 bases and J shed 4 bases, with 13 bases lying between them.

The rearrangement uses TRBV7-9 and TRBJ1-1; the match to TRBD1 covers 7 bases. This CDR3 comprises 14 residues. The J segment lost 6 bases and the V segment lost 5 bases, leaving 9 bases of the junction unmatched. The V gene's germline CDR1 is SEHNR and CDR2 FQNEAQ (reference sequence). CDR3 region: CASSPILGGPEAFF. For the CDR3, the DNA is TGTGCCAGCAGCCCTATATTAGGGGGCCCTGAAGCTTTCTTT.

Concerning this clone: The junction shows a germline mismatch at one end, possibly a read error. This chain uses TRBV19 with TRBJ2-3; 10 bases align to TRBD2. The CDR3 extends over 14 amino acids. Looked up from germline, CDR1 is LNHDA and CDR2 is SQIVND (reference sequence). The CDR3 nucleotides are TGTGCCAGTAGGATAGCGGGAGGTGGCGATACGCAGTATTTT. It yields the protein CASRIAGGGDTQYF.

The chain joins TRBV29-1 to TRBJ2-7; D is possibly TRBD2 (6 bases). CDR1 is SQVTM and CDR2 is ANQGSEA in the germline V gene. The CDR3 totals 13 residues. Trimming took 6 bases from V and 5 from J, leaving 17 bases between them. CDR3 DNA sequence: TGCAGCGTGACCCCGACTAGGAGCCACGAGCAGTACTTC. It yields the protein CSVTPTRSHEQYF.

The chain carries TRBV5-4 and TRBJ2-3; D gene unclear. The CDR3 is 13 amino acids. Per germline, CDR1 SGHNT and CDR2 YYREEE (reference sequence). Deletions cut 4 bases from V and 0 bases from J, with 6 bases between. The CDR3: CASSQKSTDTQYF. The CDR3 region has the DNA TGTGCCAGCAGCCAAAAAAGCACAGATACGCAGTATTTT.

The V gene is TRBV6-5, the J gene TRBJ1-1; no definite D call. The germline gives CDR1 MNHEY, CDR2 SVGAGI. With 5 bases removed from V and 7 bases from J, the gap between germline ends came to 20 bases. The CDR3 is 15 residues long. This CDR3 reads CASSPPRGSMGEAFF. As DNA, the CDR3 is TGTGCCAGCAGTCCTCCGCGAGGGTCGATGGGTGAAGCTTTCTTT.

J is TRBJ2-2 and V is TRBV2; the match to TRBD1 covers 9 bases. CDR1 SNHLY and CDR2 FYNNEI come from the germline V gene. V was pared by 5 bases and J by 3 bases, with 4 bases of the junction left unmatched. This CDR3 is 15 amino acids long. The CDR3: CASSRDRADTGELFF. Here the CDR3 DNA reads TGTGCCAGCAGTAGGGACAGGGCGGACACCGGGGAGCTGTTTTTT.

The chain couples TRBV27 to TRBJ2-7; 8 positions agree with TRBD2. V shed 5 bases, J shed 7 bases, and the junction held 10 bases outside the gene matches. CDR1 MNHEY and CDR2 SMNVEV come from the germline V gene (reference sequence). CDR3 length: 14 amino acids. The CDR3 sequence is CASSKLAVPWEQYF. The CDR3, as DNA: TGTGCCAGCAGTAAACTAGCGGTCCCCTGGGAGCAGTACTTC.

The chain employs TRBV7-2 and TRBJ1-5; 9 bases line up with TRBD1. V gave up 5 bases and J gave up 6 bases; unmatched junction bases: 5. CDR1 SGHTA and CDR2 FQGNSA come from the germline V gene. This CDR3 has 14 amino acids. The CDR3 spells CASSRGQGPQPQHF. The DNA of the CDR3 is TGTGCCAGCAGCCGAGGACAGGGGCCTCAGCCCCAGCATTTT.